The clone carrying this T cell receptor beta chain was counted ten times or more. Its antigen remains unknown. The entry originates in a study of OX40 agonist ivuxolimab in advanced cancers. Study background: While on treatment, patients had intravenous ivuxolimab at 0.01 to 10 mg/kg every 2 weeks. Study results and limitations: Clonal expansion by week 6 occurred in CD4+ and CD8+ blood T cells (at 0.1 to 3.0 mg/kg).

Repertoires were generated with immunoSEQ multiplex PCR, while TCRdb's copy carries only in-frame clones and drops some. This sample carries around 71,000 clones, 85% to 90% of them seen once, and the ten largest clones take 1.1%. Autoimmune disease history or systemic immunosuppression barred patients. This CDR3 is 17 amino acids long. The sequence came from an adult with an advanced solid tumor such as melanoma, head and neck, liver or kidney cancer. The sequencing here drew on CD4+ or CD8+ T cells sorted from blood, taken in a trial of the OX40 agonist ivuxolimab. The chain couples TRBV12-2 to TRBJ2-2; TRBD1 reflects the table's D call only, with no check against the DNA. TRBV12-2 corresponds to a pseudogene. For the CDR3, the DNA is TGTGCAAGTCGCTTCCGAAAGACAGGGTGTAGCACCGGGGAGCTGTTTTTT. Protein product: CASRFRKTGCSTGELFF.